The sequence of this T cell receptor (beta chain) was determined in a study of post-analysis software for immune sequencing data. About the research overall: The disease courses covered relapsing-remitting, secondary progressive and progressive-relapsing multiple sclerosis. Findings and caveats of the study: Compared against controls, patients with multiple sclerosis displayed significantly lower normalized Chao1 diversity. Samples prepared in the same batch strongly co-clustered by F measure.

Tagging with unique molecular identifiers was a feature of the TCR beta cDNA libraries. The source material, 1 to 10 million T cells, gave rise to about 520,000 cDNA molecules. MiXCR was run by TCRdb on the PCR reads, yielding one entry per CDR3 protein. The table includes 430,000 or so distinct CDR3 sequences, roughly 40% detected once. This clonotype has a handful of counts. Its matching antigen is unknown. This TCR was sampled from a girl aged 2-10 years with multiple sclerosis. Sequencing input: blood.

The DNA for the CDR3 is TGCGCCAGCAGCCCGGCTGAGTGGACCACCTACGAGCAGTACTTC. Amino acid sequence: CASSPAEWTTYEQYF. The chain links TRBV5-1 to TRBJ2-7, with no clear D. Germline CDR1 reads SGHRS; CDR2 reads YFSETQ. The ends were cut back, 4 bases at V and 2 bases at J, with 16 bases in the middle. This CDR3 has 15 amino acids.